The clone carrying this T cell receptor (beta chain) was recorded once. Its target is not known. This specimen comes from a study of cytomegalovirus exposure and HLA in healthy donors. Findings and caveats of the study: In a later analysis, a missense DCLRE1C variant was linked to TCR beta V- and J-gene trimming. Earlier analysis looked at TCR beta V segments, and most were productive about 90% or about 30% of the time. Reportedly, TCR beta sequences accurately predicted HLA-A and HLA-B alleles in most subjects. The authors enumerated roughly 180 TCR beta chains as linked to cytomegalovirus.

The PCR ran on 60 Vbeta and 13 Jbeta primers. The repertoire was sequenced with immunoSEQ multiplex PCR; TCRdb's copy has only in-frame clones and lacks some. The table has over 100,000 clones, approximately 82% seen once. Trimming took 11 bases from V and 3 from J; bases not matched to a gene: 18. Germline V lookup: CDR1 SSHAT, CDR2 FNYEAQ (reference sequence). The CDR3 has 17 amino acids. This clonotype originated in a man in his forties in good health and CMV-seronegative. Sequenced input: PBMCs. The genes are TRBV7-7 and TRBJ2-2; 7 bases agree with TRBD1. The CDR3 protein is CASIEPGQKSDTGELFF. The DNA of the CDR3 is TGTGCCTCCATCGAACCGGGACAGAAGTCGGACACCGGGGAGCTGTTTTTT.